The next 4 T cell receptor beta chains were all read from a single sample in a study of T-cell reconstitution after alpha-beta-depleted transplantation in children. Library preparation (for TCRbeta) was performed with unique molecular identifiers. MiXCR, applied by TCRdb to the PCR reads, yields one record per CDR3 protein. Altogether under 450,000 distinct CDR3 sequences are present, about an eighth being singletons, with the ten largest covering 3.5% to 4.5%. Sequencing used PBMCs, obtained from the stem cell graft. Receptors originate from a human donor who donated a stem cell graft to a child with Fanconi anemia.

This clonotype has just a few counts. The rearrangement joins TRBV28 to TRBJ2-1; D is perhaps TRBD1 (6 bases). CDR1 is MDHEN and CDR2 is SYDVKM in the germline V gene. V was trimmed by 4 bases and J by 0 bases, leaving 19 bases between them. This CDR3 contains 18 residues. In nucleotides, the CDR3 is TGTGCCAGCAGTTGGCATGAGGGGGTCCACAGCTCCTACAATGAGCAGTTCTTC. Translated, it gives CASSWHEGVHSSYNEQFF.

This clonotype occurred a few times. The CDR3 DNA sequence: TGTGCCAGCAGTCCGGACAGGACTAGCACAGATACGCAGTATTTT. Translating it yields CASSPDRTSTDTQYF. The genes are TRBV6-4 and TRBJ2-3; TRBD1 matches at 7 bases. Germline V CDR1 and CDR2: MRHNA, SNTAGT. The V and J ends lost 5 bases and 0 bases, in that order; junction bases with no gene match: 5. This CDR3 is built from 15 residues.

This clonotype was counted many times. The chain has TRBV6-5 and TRBJ1-1, with a possible D match to TRBD1 (5 bases). V was pared by 4 bases and J by 4 bases, with 10 bases between. The germline V gene has CDR1 MNHEY and CDR2 SVGAGI. This CDR3 is 13 amino acids long. The CDR3 coding sequence is TGTGCCAGCAGTTCGACTGGGACCACTGAAGCTTTCTTT. Protein product: CASSSTGTTEAFF.

The rearrangement joins TRBV12-3 or TRBV12-4 to TRBJ1-4; 8 positions agree with TRBD1. V lost 6 bases, J lost 4 bases, and 7 bases stayed unmatched. The CDR3 loop spans 15 amino acids. The CDR3 spells CASSKQGAVNEKLFF. The CDR3, as DNA: TGTGCCAGCAGCAAGCAGGGGGCCGTTAATGAAAAACTGTTTTTT.